This T cell receptor (beta chain) was found in a study of T cell repertoires in cytomegalovirus infection. On the study more broadly: Researchers turned to recently identified HLA-C-restricted CMV epitopes as well as well-studied HLA-B-restricted ones. Matching HLA type and CMV infection were both indicated by public TCR beta signatures.

TCRdb re-called the reads with MiXCR, one entry per CDR3 protein. The data show 450,000 to 600,000 distinct CDR3 sequences, with approximately 46% seen just once and approximately 40% held by the top ten. Germline CDR1 and CDR2: SGHAT and FQNNGV. Trimming cost V 2 bases and J 3 bases, with 11 bases left between them. The CDR3 spans 15 residues. This clonotype occurred a few times. Its antigen remains unknown. This TCR came from a human donor in good health (CMV status not recorded). Some clones in this sample may be carry-over from other donors' samples. This sample comprised cultured PBMCs, obtained from culture after CMV antigen stimulation. The chain carries TRBV11-2 and TRBJ2-1; no reliable D call. CDR3 sequence (DNA): TGTGCCAGCAGCTTATGGGTCTGGCTCTACAATGAGCAGTTCTTC. This codes for CASSLWVWLYNEQFF. The variable domain in full, with the rest retrieved from reference TRBV11-2 and TRBJ2-1, is EAGVAQSPRYKIIEKRQSVAFWCNPISGHATLYWYQQILGQGPKLLIQFQNNGVVDDSQLPKDRFSAERLKGVDSTLKIQPAKLEDSAVYLCASSLWVWLYNEQFFGPGTRLTVL.